The present entry profiles one TCR beta chain with its context. The data were taken from a study of T cells in Graves' hyperthyroidism and ophthalmopathy. Amplification targeted TCR beta CDR3 regions from RNA transcripts. Primed by the HTBI set, a first-round RT-PCR was run on the TCR CDR3. MiXCR, run by TCRdb on the multiplex PCR reads, gives a single entry per CDR3 protein. Among 350,000 to 500,000 distinct CDR3 sequences listed, roughly 13% were seen once. Sequenced: blood. This TCR was sampled from a woman between 18 and 30 years old with Graves' hyperthyroidism.

The CDR3 sequence is CASSREGGSNQPQHF. The CDR3 bases are TGCGCCAGCAGCCGAGAGGGGGGTAGCAATCAGCCCCAGCATTTT. The chain has TRBV4-1 and TRBJ1-5, with D possibly TRBD1 on 6 matching bases. This CDR3 has 15 amino acids. Trimming cost V 4 bases and J 0 bases, with 10 bases left between them. The germline V gene has CDR1 MGHRA and CDR2 YSYEKL.